These 8 T cell receptor beta chains share one sample of origin, sequenced in a study of blood T cell repertoires in COVID-19 (dated by TCRdb to between 2020 and 2021). The library was built by means of the immunoSEQ multiplex PCR assay. TCRdb re-hosts the immuneACCESS table, in-frame sequences only. Its copies lack some clones; in the studies checked, an unresolved V gene accounts for under half of them, and the cause for the rest is not known. This sample lists about 280,000 clones; around nine tenths were detected once. The top ten hold about 11% of the sample. The specimen sequenced was peripheral blood. The receptors stem from a woman in her thirties with COVID-19, enrolled during active disease.

V and J are TRBV28 and TRBJ1-3; possibly TRBD1 for D (5 bases). The CDR3 contains 14 residues. Germline CDR1 is MDHEN and CDR2 is SYDVKM. V lost 6 bases to trimming and J lost 0 bases, with 9 bases between them. The CDR3 DNA reads TGTGCCAGCAGACCGACAGCCTCTGGAAACACCATATATTTT. Translated: CASRPTASGNTIYF.

V usage is TRBV11-2 and J usage is TRBJ2-5, with TRBD1 matching over 8 bases. After removal of 4 bases from V and 2 bases from J, the junction contained 12 bases not matched to a gene. CDR1 and CDR2 from the germline V gene are SGHAT and FQNNGV. This CDR3 comprises 17 residues. CDR3 amino acids: CASSSWGQASLQETQYF. As DNA, the CDR3 is TGTGCCAGCAGCTCTTGGGGACAGGCTAGCTTACAAGAGACCCAGTACTTC. The whole variable domain, filled in from reference TRBV11-2 and TRBJ2-5, reads EAGVAQSPRYKIIEKRQSVAFWCNPISGHATLYWYQQILGQGPKLLIQFQNNGVVDDSQLPKDRFSAERLKGVDSTLKIQPAKLEDSAVYLCASSSWGQASLQETQYFGPGTRLLVL.

This chain joins TRBV4-1 and TRBJ2-7; D unresolved. This CDR3 is built from 15 residues. Trimming left V 1 base short and J 0 bases short, with 10 bases between. Germline V gives CDR1 MGHRA, CDR2 YSYEKL. CDR3 nucleotide sequence: TGCGCCAGCAGCCAAGTAGGAGTCTCCTCCTACGAGCAGTACTTC. Its protein is CASSQVGVSSYEQYF.

This chain uses TRBV20-1 with TRBJ2-1; perhaps TRBD1 as D (5 bases). Germline lookup yields CDR1 DFQATT and CDR2 SNEGSKA (reference sequence). V shed 3 bases and J shed 8 bases, with 23 bases lying between them. The CDR3 sequence is 16 residues long. The CDR3 protein is CSASPRPFRGWDEQFF. The DNA for the CDR3 is TGCAGTGCTAGTCCCCGACCTTTTAGGGGATGGGATGAGCAGTTCTTC.

This rearrangement joins TRBV6-5 to TRBJ2-5; unclear D gene. This CDR3 region has 15 residues. Germline loops: CDR1 MNHEY, CDR2 SVGAGI. Trimming removed 0 bases at V and 7 bases at J, with 15 bases between. The CDR3 sequence is CASSYSLTSSGTQYF. The CDR3 DNA reads as TGTGCCAGCAGTTACTCGTTAACTTCCTCGGGGACCCAGTACTTC.

The V and J genes are TRBV19 and TRBJ2-2; D gene ambiguous. The V gene lost 7 bases and the J gene lost 5 bases, with 8 bases spanning the gap. Per the germline V gene, CDR1 is LNHDA and CDR2 is SQIVND (reference sequence). The CDR3 is made up of 12 amino acids. Here the CDR3 reads CASTYSTGELFF. CDR3 DNA: TGTGCCAGTACCTATTCGACCGGGGAGCTGTTTTTT. The full variable domain, rest sourced from reference TRBV19 and TRBJ2-2, is DGGITQSPKYLFRKEGQNVTLSCEQNLNHDAMYWYRQDPGQGLRLIYYSQIVNDFQKGDIAEGYSVSREKKESFPLTVTSAQKNPTAFYLCASTYSTGELFFGEGSRLTVL.

The chain has TRBV4-2 and TRBJ1-2; D is possibly TRBD1 (5 bases). The germline gives CDR1 LGHNA, CDR2 YNFKEQ. With 0 bases removed from V and 4 bases from J, the gap between germline ends came to 9 bases. The CDR3 is made up of 14 amino acids. The CDR3 DNA is TGTGCCAGCAGCCAAGAGGGGGGAACCTATGGCTACACCTTC. Protein: CASSQEGGTYGYTF.

The gene calls are TRBV7-3 and TRBJ2-2; the match to TRBD2 covers 7 bases. The CDR3 contains 15 residues. Germline V gives CDR1 SGHTA, CDR2 FQGTGA. J gave up 6 bases and V 5 bases, and 9 bases lay outside the gene matches. The CDR3: CASSLRTRGAGELFF. The CDR3 region has the DNA TGTGCCAGCAGCCTACGGACTAGAGGGGCCGGGGAGCTGTTTTTT.